What follows is one T cell receptor (beta chain) and its context. The sample belongs to a study of cytomegalovirus exposure and HLA in healthy donors. The V gene lost 3 bases and the J gene lost 0 bases, with 10 bases spanning the gap. The CDR3 extends over 15 amino acids. CDR1 and CDR2 (germline): SNHLY, FYNNEI. This PCR relied on a set of 60 Vbeta primers and 13 Jbeta primers. Generated by immunoSEQ multiplex PCR, the TCRdb table keeps only in-frame clones and is missing some. The sample shows some 160,000 clones, approximately 80% of them seen only once. The J gene is TRBJ2-3, the V gene TRBV2, with D perhaps matching TRBD2 (5 bases). Material for sequencing was PBMCs. This receptor was taken from a woman aged 40 to 49 in good health and CMV-seropositive. CDR3: CASSDYGVSTDTQYF. The CDR3 region has the DNA TGTGCCAGCAGTGATTACGGGGTTAGCACAGATACGCAGTATTTT.